Shown below are 27 T cell receptor beta chains from a single sample sequenced in a study of blood T cell repertoires in COVID-19. Sequencing was performed with immunoSEQ multiplex PCR; in TCRdb, only in-frame clones are kept and a portion is missing. The profile shows roughly 400,000 clones, around 90% of them singletons. Sequenced: PBMCs or T cells enriched from blood (not recorded which). The receptors shown here come from a woman aged 35 to 49 with acute COVID-19.

The chain recombines TRBV30 with TRBJ1-1; TRBD1 matches 7 bases. CDR3 length equals 12 residues. J lost 8 bases, V lost 0 bases, and 3 bases had no gene match. CDR1 GTSNPN and CDR2 SVGIG come from the germline V gene (reference sequence). The CDR3 spells CAWSVQGWEAFF. The CDR3 DNA reads TGTGCCTGGAGTGTACAGGGGTGGGAAGCTTTCTTT. Using reference TRBV30 and TRBJ1-1 for the parts outside the CDR3, the full variable domain is SQTIHQWPATLVQPVGSPLSLECTVEGTSNPNLYWYRQAAGRGLQLLFYSVGIGQISSEVPQNLSASRPQDRQFILSSKKLLLSDSGFYLCAWSVQGWEAFFGQGTRLTVV.

The chain is built from TRBV28 and TRBJ1-5; 9 bases match TRBD1. This CDR3 is built from 15 residues. CDR1 and CDR2 from the germline V gene are MDHEN and SYDVKM. V lost 6 bases and J lost 3; bases outside the gene matches: 6. The CDR3 region has the DNA TGTGCCAGCAGCCCGGGACAGGGATCCAATCAGCCCCAGCATTTT. It encodes CASSPGQGSNQPQHF.

The chain has TRBV27 and TRBJ1-1; a possible D gene is TRBD1 (6 bases). V gave up 6 bases and J gave up 0 bases, with 17 bases separating them. CDR1 is MNHEY and CDR2 is SMNVEV in the germline V gene (reference sequence). The CDR3 is 16 amino acids. CDR3 sequence (DNA): TGTGCCAGCAGCCGTTGGACAGCTGATATGAACACTGAAGCTTTCTTT. It translates to CASSRWTADMNTEAFF.

This clone was seen many times. DNA for the CDR3: TGTGCCAGCAGCGAGAGGGCGAGGGTCACTGAAGCTTTCTTT. Translation gives CASSERARVTEAFF. The rearrangement links TRBV5-5 to TRBJ1-1; D not resolved. CDR1 is SGHKS, CDR2 YYEKEE, per germline (reference sequence). CDR3 size: 14 residues. The ends were cut back, 4 bases at V and 4 bases at J, with 14 bases in the middle.

The CDR3 here is CSVRQGNEQFF. The CDR3 coding sequence is TGCAGCGTTCGTCAGGGGAATGAGCAGTTCTTC. The rearrangement joins TRBV29-1 to TRBJ2-1, with TRBD1 as a possible D gene (6 bases). In germline, CDR1 is SQVTM, CDR2 ANQGSEA. The CDR3 is made up of 11 amino acids. The ends were cut back, 5 bases at V and 7 bases at J, with 9 bases in the middle.

The chain is built from TRBV6-5 and TRBJ1-5; tentatively, D is TRBD1 (5 bases). Germline-derived CDR1 and CDR2 are MNHEY and SVGAGI. The CDR3 length is 13 residues. With 7 bases removed from V and 6 bases from J, the gap between germline ends came to 13 bases. This chain's CDR3 is CASTPGGGQPQHF. CDR3 in DNA: TGTGCCAGCACCCCCGGGGGAGGTCAGCCCCAGCATTTT.

V is TRBV5-1 and J is TRBJ2-7; 12 nucleotides align to TRBD2. The length of the CDR3 is 16 residues. V shed 0 bases and J 2 bases; nucleotides not matched to a gene: 3. Germline V gives CDR1 SGHRS, CDR2 YFSETQ. CDR3 residues: CASSLAASGGAYEQYF. CDR3 nucleotides: TGCGCCAGCAGCTTGGCGGCTAGCGGGGGGGCCTACGAGCAGTACTTC.

This chain uses TRBV5-4 with TRBJ1-2, with D unresolved. V shed 0 bases and J shed 8 bases, with 8 bases lying between them. This CDR3 has 12 residues. Per germline, CDR1 SGHNT and CDR2 YYREEE (reference sequence). The CDR3 sequence: CASSLVGAGYTF. The DNA for the CDR3 is TGTGCCAGCAGCTTGGTGGGCGCAGGCTACACCTTC.

V gene TRBV30 combines with J gene TRBJ1-2; 7 bases match TRBD1. Germline CDR1 GTSNPN, CDR2 SVGIG (reference sequence). Trimming cost V 3 bases and J 2 bases; bases outside gene matches: 3. There are 13 residues in the CDR3. The CDR3 is CAWRQGRNYGYTF. In DNA form, the CDR3 reads TGTGCCTGGAGACAGGGGAGGAACTATGGCTACACCTTC.

The chain has TRBV24-1 and TRBJ2-6; 7 bases line up with TRBD1. Germline loops: CDR1 KGHDR, CDR2 SFDVKD. This CDR3 has 16 residues. V shed 12 bases, J shed 0 bases, and the junction held 10 bases outside the gene matches. The chain's CDR3 is CAPIPGQASGANVLTF. CDR3 in DNA: TGTGCCCCCATTCCAGGACAGGCCTCTGGGGCCAACGTCCTGACTTTC.

This clone was counted a few times. The chain carries TRBV10-2 and TRBJ2-7; the match to TRBD2 covers 8 bases. The CDR3 has 15 amino acids. Germline-derived CDR1 and CDR2 are WSHSY and SAAADI. V gave up 2 bases and J gave up 0 bases; unmatched junction bases: 3. CDR3 protein: CASSERGGSSYEQYF. For the CDR3, the DNA is TGCGCCAGCAGTGAGCGGGGGGGGTCCTCCTACGAGCAGTACTTC.

The J gene is TRBJ2-1, the V gene TRBV28; 7 bases fit TRBD1. The V gene's germline CDR1 is MDHEN and CDR2 SYDVKM. This CDR3 region has 12 residues. V was pared by 6 bases and J by 10 bases, with 6 bases of the junction left unmatched. The CDR3 DNA follows: TGTGCCAGCAGGCCACCGGGACAGGAGCAGTTCTTC. Translation gives CASRPPGQEQFF.

This clone came up a few times. The CDR3 is CASSLIGQGGGSPLHF. The CDR3 nucleotides are TGTGCCAGCAGCCTCATTGGACAGGGAGGAGGGTCACCCCTCCACTTT. The chain is built from TRBV13 and TRBJ1-6; TRBD1 agrees at 8 bases. Germline loops: CDR1 PRHDT, CDR2 FYEKMQ (reference sequence). The CDR3 has 16 amino acids. The J segment lost 10 bases and the V segment lost 5 bases, leaving 13 bases of the junction unmatched.

The chain has TRBV9 and TRBJ2-7, with a tentative D call TRBD1 (7 bases). The CDR3 loop spans 14 amino acids. Trimming pared 0 bases from V and 4 bases from J, leaving 11 bases between. Germline V gives CDR1 SGDLS, CDR2 YYNGEE. Written as DNA, the CDR3 is TGTGCCAGCAGCGTAGACAGGGGAGGATACGAGCAGTACTTC. This encodes CASSVDRGGYEQYF.

This clone was seen a few times. V and J are TRBV5-4 and TRBJ2-7; D gene ambiguous. V lost 2 bases to trimming and J lost 5 bases, with 11 bases between them. The CDR3 totals 13 residues. CDR1 is SGHNT and CDR2 is YYREEE in the germline V gene (reference sequence). The CDR3 spells CASSFQDPHEQYF. In DNA, the CDR3 is TGTGCCAGCAGCTTCCAGGATCCCCACGAGCAGTACTTC.

The chain employs TRBV14 and TRBJ2-7; D is perhaps TRBD2 (5 bases). Germline values: CDR1 SGHDN, CDR2 FVKESK. V shed 2 bases and J shed 0 bases, with 20 bases lying between them. The CDR3 length is 18 residues. Here the CDR3 DNA reads TGTGCCAGCAGCCAACTAAACCCGCGACTATCCCGCTCCTACGAGCAGTACTTC. Its protein is CASSQLNPRLSRSYEQYF.

The gene calls are TRBV19 and TRBJ1-2; 9 nucleotides match TRBD1. Germline V gene data show CDR1 as LNHDA and CDR2 as SQIVND (reference sequence). The CDR3 has 13 residues. The V segment lost 5 bases and the J segment 7 bases; nucleotides outside the gene matches: 5. The CDR3 here is CASSLGTGPGYTF. CDR3 coding DNA: TGTGCCAGTAGTCTAGGGACAGGGCCTGGCTACACCTTC.

J is TRBJ2-7 and V is TRBV6-5; 8 bases are shared with TRBD1. The germline gives CDR1 MNHEY, CDR2 SVGAGI. CDR3 length: 13 amino acids. J lost 5 bases, V lost 5 bases, and 5 bases had no gene match. Here the CDR3 reads CASSPPGGHEQYF. CDR3 in DNA: TGTGCCAGCAGTCCCCCAGGGGGCCACGAGCAGTACTTC.

The chain recombines TRBV2 with TRBJ1-2; D is unclear. Germline V gene lookup returns CDR1 SNHLY and CDR2 FYNNEI. With 8 bases removed from V and 12 bases from J, the gap between germline ends came to 19 bases. The CDR3 is made up of 12 amino acids. CDR3 sequence (DNA): TGTGCCAGCCTTATCGACTCGGGCGGGAACACCTTC. The encoded protein is CASLIDSGGNTF.

V and J are TRBV27 and TRBJ2-5; possibly TRBD1 for D (6 bases). V lost 2 bases to trimming and J lost 0 bases, with 10 bases between them. Germline V gene sequence: CDR1 MNHEY, CDR2 SMNVEV (reference sequence). The length of the CDR3 is 15 residues. The CDR3 is CASSLQGKNQETQYF. CDR3 nucleotide sequence: TGTGCCAGCAGTTTACAGGGGAAGAACCAAGAGACCCAGTACTTC.

The chain uses TRBV4-1 and TRBJ1-2, with D possibly matching TRBD1 (5 bases). Germline CDR1 and CDR2: MGHRA and YSYEKL. V lost 0 bases, J lost 8 bases, and 13 bases lay in between. This CDR3 has 14 residues. Written as DNA, the CDR3 is TGCGCCAGCAGCCAAGATTCAGGGACTACCGGCTACACCTTC. Protein sequence: CASSQDSGTTGYTF.

The chain has TRBV29-1 and TRBJ1-5, with unresolved D. The CDR3 loop spans 12 amino acids. The germline CDR1 and CDR2 sequences are SQVTM and ANQGSEA. V was trimmed by 4 bases and J by 2 bases, leaving 6 bases between them. CDR3 sequence (DNA): TGCAGCGTTGCTGAGGGCAATCAGCCCCAGCATTTT. Translating it yields CSVAEGNQPQHF.

This clone came up a few times. The gene calls are TRBV30 and TRBJ1-2; TRBD1 matches 9 bases. CDR1 is GTSNPN, CDR2 SVGIG, per germline (reference sequence). The trim removed 5 bases at V and 6 bases at J, leaving 1 base unmatched. This CDR3 contains 11 residues. CDR3 protein: CAWGTGNGYTF. The CDR3 nucleotides are TGTGCCTGGGGGACAGGGAATGGCTACACCTTC.

This clone has only a few counts. The V and J genes are TRBV4-2 and TRBJ1-5; a possible D gene is TRBD1 (6 bases). The germline V gene has CDR1 LGHNA and CDR2 YNFKEQ. Deletions cut 0 bases from V and 6 bases from J, with 21 bases between. The CDR3 runs to 18 residues. CDR3 amino acids: CASSQDSSVTVGGQPQHF. CDR3 sequence (DNA): TGTGCCAGCAGCCAAGATTCCTCCGTTACGGTAGGGGGTCAGCCCCAGCATTTT.

The chain joins TRBV10-2 to TRBJ2-5; 11 positions agree with TRBD2. This CDR3 region has 14 residues. The junction had 4 bases not matched to a gene; V was cut back by 6 bases and J by 4 bases. CDR1 WSHSY and CDR2 SAAADI come from the germline V gene. The CDR3 region has the DNA TGCGCCAGCAGAGTAGCGGGGGGGTTAGAGACCCAGTACTTC. Amino acid sequence: CASRVAGGLETQYF.

The rearrangement uses TRBV30 and TRBJ1-5; 7 bases are a match to TRBD1. Germline CDR1 is GTSNPN and CDR2 is SVGIG (reference sequence). The junction had 4 bases not matched to a gene; V was cut back by 3 bases and J by 2 bases. This CDR3 is built from 14 residues. The CDR3 here is CAWSRGQRNQPQHF. CDR3 in DNA: TGTGCCTGGAGCCGGGGACAGCGCAATCAGCCCCAGCATTTT.

This clone was found once. The chain has TRBV9 and TRBJ2-3, with TRBD2 as a possible D gene (5 bases). CDR1 is SGDLS, CDR2 YYNGEE, per germline. The CDR3 loop spans 16 amino acids. V shed 4 bases and J shed 2 bases, with 17 bases lying between them. The CDR3 spells CASSPRGGRYTDTQYF. The CDR3 nucleotides are TGTGCCAGCAGCCCTAGAGGAGGCCGATACACAGATACGCAGTATTTT.